One sample yielded the 11 T cell receptor beta chains listed below, sequenced in a study of identical twins. TCRdb reprocessed the 5' RACE reads with MiXCR, giving one entry per CDR3 protein. The sample records some 230,000 distinct CDR3 sequences, about 6.7% being singletons. The sample also formed part of further work on T cells expressing NK-cell markers.

The sequenced sample consisted of CD8+ T cells sorted from blood. The receptors derive from a woman between 18 and 29 years old in good health.

This clonotype was detected only a few times. The V and J genes are TRBV5-5 and TRBJ2-6, with D tentatively TRBD1 or TRBD2 (5 bases each). CDR3 size: 17 residues. Germline CDR1 SGHKS, CDR2 YYEKEE (reference sequence). V lost 2 bases, J lost 0 bases, and 12 bases lay in between. The CDR3 nucleotides read TGTGCCAGCAGCTTTGATCCCGGGACCTCTGGGGCCAACGTCCTGACTTTC. This sequence encodes CASSFDPGTSGANVLTF. Drawing the rest from reference TRBV5-5 and TRBJ2-6, the complete variable domain is DAGVTQSPTHLIKTRGQQVTLRCSPISGHKSVSWYQQVLGQGPQFIFQYYEKEERGRGNFPDRFSARQFPNYSSELNVNALLLGDSALYLCASSFDPGTSGANVLTFGAGSRLTVL.

The chain's CDR3 is CAISTLVGEDNEQFF. The CDR3 DNA reads as TGTGCCATCAGTACACTGGTTGGGGAGGATAATGAGCAGTTCTTC. This sequence joins TRBV10-3 and TRBJ2-1, with D possibly being TRBD2 (6 bases). The V gene lost 5 bases and the J gene lost 7 bases, with 18 bases spanning the gap. Germline CDR1 and CDR2: ENHRY and SYGVKD. The CDR3 extends over 15 amino acids.

Ten or more counts support this clonotype. V usage is TRBV4-1 and J usage is TRBJ2-5; no reliable D call. The V and J ends lost 7 bases and 3 bases respectively, with 18 bases between them. Germline V lookup: CDR1 MGHRA, CDR2 YSYEKL. The CDR3 is 15 amino acids. In DNA form, the CDR3 reads TGCGCCAGCACCTCCCTCGGCAGCAATGAAGAGACCCAGTACTTC. It is translated as CASTSLGSNEETQYF.

This clonotype was seen at least ten times. J is TRBJ2-2 and V is TRBV20-1; TRBD2 matches 7 bases. The germline CDR1 and CDR2 sequences are DFQATT and SNEGSKA (reference sequence). The CDR3 has 17 amino acids. V lost 8 bases to trimming and J lost 3 bases; unmatched junction nucleotides: 18. The CDR3 protein is CSPTAAGVHPDTGELFF. CDR3 coding DNA: TGCAGTCCAACCGCCGCGGGAGTCCACCCCGACACCGGGGAGCTGTTTTTT.

The V call is TRBV7-2, the J call TRBJ2-2; 7 bases fit TRBD1. With V trimmed by 4 bases and J by 4 bases, 9 bases remained unmatched. The germline V gene encodes CDR1 SGHTA and CDR2 FQGNSA. This CDR3 is built from 16 residues. The CDR3 DNA sequence: TGTGCCAGCAGCTCAAATACCGGGACAGCCACCGGGGAGCTGTTTTTT. Translated: CASSSNTGTATGELFF.

A few counts support this clonotype. The V call is TRBV27, the J call TRBJ1-6, with 9 bases identical to TRBD1. The CDR3 consists of 14 residues. The V and J ends lost 8 bases and 5 bases, in that order; junction bases with no gene match: 4. Per germline, CDR1 MNHEY and CDR2 SMNVEV (reference sequence). The CDR3: CASCWDRDNSPLHF. As DNA, the CDR3 is TGTGCCAGCTGTTGGGACAGGGATAATTCACCCCTCCACTTT.

Only a few counts were recorded for this clonotype. V gene TRBV20-1 combines with J gene TRBJ2-7; D is perhaps TRBD1 or TRBD2 (5 bases each). This CDR3 is 14 amino acids long. Germline values: CDR1 DFQATT, CDR2 SNEGSKA (reference sequence). Trimming left V 0 bases short and J 0 bases short, with 9 bases between. The CDR3 loop is CSAREGPNSYEQYF. As DNA, the CDR3 is TGCAGTGCTAGAGAGGGACCGAACTCCTACGAGCAGTACTTC.

The J gene is TRBJ1-6, the V gene TRBV25-1, with D unclear. The CDR3 is 13 residues long. V was pared by 1 base and J by 7 bases, with 5 bases between. From germline, CDR1 is MGHDK and CDR2 SYGVNS. The CDR3 sequence is CASSESGNSPLHF. CDR3 sequence (DNA): TGTGCCAGCAGTGAATCCGGCAATTCACCCCTCCACTTT.

V is TRBV7-6 and J is TRBJ2-5; D may be TRBD1 (7 bases). V shed 4 bases and J shed 0 bases, with 21 bases lying between them. CDR3 length: 18 amino acids. From germline, CDR1 is SGHVS and CDR2 FNYEAQ. CDR3 loop: CASSSEGRDRNYQETQYF. The DNA for the CDR3 is TGTGCCAGCAGCTCTGAGGGGCGGGACAGAAATTACCAAGAGACCCAGTACTTC.

Remarks on this clonotype: At one boundary the junction diverges from the germline segment, which might be a read error. The chain is built from TRBV6-2 or TRBV6-3 and TRBJ2-1; 12 bases line up with TRBD2. The germline V gene has CDR1 MNHEY and CDR2 SVGEGT. CDR3 length: 14 residues. CDR3 in DNA: TGTGCCAGCTCCCCGAGACTAGCGGGAGACCGGGCGCGCTTC. Translation: CASSPRLAGDRARF.

This clonotype was observed a handful of times. V usage is TRBV6-5 and J usage is TRBJ2-5, with D possibly being TRBD1 or TRBD2 (5 bases each). The V and J ends lost 1 base and 5 bases respectively, with 11 bases between them. The CDR3 covers 14 residues. Germline CDR1 MNHEY, CDR2 SVGAGI. The CDR3 DNA follows: TGTGCCAGCAGTTACTTTGAGGGACGCGAGACCCAGTACTTC. Protein sequence: CASSYFEGRETQYF.